The source of this T cell receptor beta chain is a study of shared clonotypes between healthy human individuals. Using immunoSEQ multiplex PCR, the repertoire was profiled, and TCRdb retains in-frame clones only, with some absent. The table includes some 2,100,000 clones, approximately 94% detected once. Trimming left V 5 bases short and J 0 bases short, with 10 bases between. In germline, CDR1 is MNHEY, CDR2 SMNVEV (reference sequence). The CDR3 contains 14 residues. CD45RO-negative, CCR7-positively selected cells formed the naive CD8 fraction, excluding terminally differentiated effector memory CD45RA+ cells.

The clonotype comes from a man between 18 and 35 years old in good health. Some clones in this sample may be carry-over from other donors' samples. The specimen sequenced was naive CD8+ T cells from PBMCs. The V and J genes are TRBV27 and TRBJ1-1; possible D gene TRBD1, 6 bases. Here the CDR3 reads CASSHRDMNTEAFF. In nucleotides, the CDR3 is TGTGCCAGCAGTCACAGGGACATGAACACTGAAGCTTTCTTT.